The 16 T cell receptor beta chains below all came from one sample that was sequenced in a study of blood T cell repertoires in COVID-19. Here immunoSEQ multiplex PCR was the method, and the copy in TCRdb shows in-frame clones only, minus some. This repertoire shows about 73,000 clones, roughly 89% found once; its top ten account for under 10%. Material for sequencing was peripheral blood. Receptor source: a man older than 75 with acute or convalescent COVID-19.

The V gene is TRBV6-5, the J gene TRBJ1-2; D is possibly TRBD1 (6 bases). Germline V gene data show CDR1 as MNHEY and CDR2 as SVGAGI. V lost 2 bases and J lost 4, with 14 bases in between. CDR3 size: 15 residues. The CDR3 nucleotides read TGTGCCAGCAGTTACATCGGGGGGGCCGGCTATGGCTACACCTTC. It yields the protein CASSYIGGAGYGYTF.

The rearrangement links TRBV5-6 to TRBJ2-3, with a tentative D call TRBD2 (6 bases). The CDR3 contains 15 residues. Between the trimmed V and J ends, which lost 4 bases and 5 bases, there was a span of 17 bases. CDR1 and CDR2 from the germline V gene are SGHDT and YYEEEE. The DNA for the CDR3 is TGTGCCAGCAGCACGAGACTAGAAGTGGGAGATACGCAGTATTTT. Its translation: CASSTRLEVGDTQYF. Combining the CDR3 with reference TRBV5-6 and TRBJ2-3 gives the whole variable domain DAGVTQSPTHLIKTRGQQVTLRCSPKSGHDTVSWYQQALGQGPQFIFQYYEEEERQRGNFPDRFSGHQFPNYSSELNVNALLLGDSALYLCASSTRLEVGDTQYFGPGTRLTVL.

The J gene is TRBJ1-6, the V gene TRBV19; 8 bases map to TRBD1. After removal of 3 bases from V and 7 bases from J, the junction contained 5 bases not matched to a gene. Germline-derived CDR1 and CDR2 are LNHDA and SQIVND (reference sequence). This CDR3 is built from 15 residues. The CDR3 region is CASSIQGAGNSPLHF. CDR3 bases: TGTGCCAGTAGTATCCAGGGGGCGGGAAATTCACCCCTCCACTTT.

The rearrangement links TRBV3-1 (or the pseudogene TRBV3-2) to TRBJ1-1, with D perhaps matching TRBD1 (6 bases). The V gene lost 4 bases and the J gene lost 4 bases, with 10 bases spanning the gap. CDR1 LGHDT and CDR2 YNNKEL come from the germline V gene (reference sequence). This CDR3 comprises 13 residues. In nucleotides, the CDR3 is TGTGCCAGCAGCCGGACAGAGAGCACTGAAGCTTTCTTT. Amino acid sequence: CASSRTESTEAFF.

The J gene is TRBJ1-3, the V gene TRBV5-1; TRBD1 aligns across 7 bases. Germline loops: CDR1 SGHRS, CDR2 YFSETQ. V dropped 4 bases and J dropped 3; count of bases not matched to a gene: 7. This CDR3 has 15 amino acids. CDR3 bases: TGCGCCAGCAGCGTAACAGGGGTGGATGGAAACACCATATATTTT. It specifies CASSVTGVDGNTIYF. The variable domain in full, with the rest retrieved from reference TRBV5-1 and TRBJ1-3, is KAGVTQTPRYLIKTRGQQVTLSCSPISGHRSVSWYQQTPGQGLQFLFEYFSETQRNKGNFPGRFSGRQFSNSRSEMNVSTLELGDSALYLCASSVTGVDGNTIYFGEGSWLTVV.

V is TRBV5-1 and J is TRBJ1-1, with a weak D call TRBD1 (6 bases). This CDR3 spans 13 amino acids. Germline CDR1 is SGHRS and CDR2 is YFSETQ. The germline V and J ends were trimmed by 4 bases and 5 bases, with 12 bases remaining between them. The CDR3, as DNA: TGCGCCAGCAGCGCCAGAACAGGGACTGAAGCTTTCTTT. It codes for CASSARTGTEAFF. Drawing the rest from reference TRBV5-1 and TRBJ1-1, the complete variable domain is KAGVTQTPRYLIKTRGQQVTLSCSPISGHRSVSWYQQTPGQGLQFLFEYFSETQRNKGNFPGRFSGRQFSNSRSEMNVSTLELGDSALYLCASSARTGTEAFFGQGTRLTVV.

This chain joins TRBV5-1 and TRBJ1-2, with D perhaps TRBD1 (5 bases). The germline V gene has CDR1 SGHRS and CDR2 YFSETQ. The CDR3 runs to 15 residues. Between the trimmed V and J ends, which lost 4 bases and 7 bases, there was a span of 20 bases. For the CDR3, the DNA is TGCGCCAGCAGCACCAACCAGGGAATGTTCTCTGGCTACACCTTC. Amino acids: CASSTNQGMFSGYTF.

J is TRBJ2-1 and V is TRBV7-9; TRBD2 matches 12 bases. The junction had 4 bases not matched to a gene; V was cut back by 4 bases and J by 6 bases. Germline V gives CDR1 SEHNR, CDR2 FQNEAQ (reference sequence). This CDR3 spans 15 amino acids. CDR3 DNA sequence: TGTGCCAGCAGCTCTAGCGGGGGGGTGACCAATGAGCAGTTCTTC. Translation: CASSSSGGVTNEQFF.

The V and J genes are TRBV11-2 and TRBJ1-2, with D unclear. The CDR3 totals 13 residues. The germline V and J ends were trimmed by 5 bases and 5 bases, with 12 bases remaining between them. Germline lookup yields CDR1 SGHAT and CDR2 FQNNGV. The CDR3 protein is CASSPDLGYGYTF. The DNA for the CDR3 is TGTGCCAGCAGCCCTGATCTAGGATATGGCTACACCTTC.

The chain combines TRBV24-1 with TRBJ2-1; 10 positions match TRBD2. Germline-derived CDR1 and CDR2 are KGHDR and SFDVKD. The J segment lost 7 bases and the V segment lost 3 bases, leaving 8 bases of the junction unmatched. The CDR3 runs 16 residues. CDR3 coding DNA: TGTGCCACCAGTGATCCCGTCAGCGGGAGGGGTAATGAGCAGTTCTTC. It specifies CATSDPVSGRGNEQFF.

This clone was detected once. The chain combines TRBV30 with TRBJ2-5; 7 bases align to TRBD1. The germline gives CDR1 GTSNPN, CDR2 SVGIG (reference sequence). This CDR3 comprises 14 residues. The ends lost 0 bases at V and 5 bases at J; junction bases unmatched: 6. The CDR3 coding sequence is TGTGCCTGGAGTGTGGGCAGGGGGTTTGAGACCCAGTACTTC. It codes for CAWSVGRGFETQYF.

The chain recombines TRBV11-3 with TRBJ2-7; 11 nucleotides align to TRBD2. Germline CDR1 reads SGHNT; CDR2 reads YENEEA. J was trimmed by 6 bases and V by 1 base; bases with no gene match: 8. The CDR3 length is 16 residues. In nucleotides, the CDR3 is TGTGCCAGCAGCTTAGCTGCTAGCGGGGGGTACTCCGAGCAGTACTTC. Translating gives CASSLAASGGYSEQYF. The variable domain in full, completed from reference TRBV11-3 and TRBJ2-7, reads EAGVVQSPRYKIIEKKQPVAFWCNPISGHNTLYWYLQNLGQGPELLIRYENEEAVDDSQLPKDRFSAERLKGVDSTLKIQPAELGDSAVYLCASSLAASGGYSEQYFGPGTRLTVT.

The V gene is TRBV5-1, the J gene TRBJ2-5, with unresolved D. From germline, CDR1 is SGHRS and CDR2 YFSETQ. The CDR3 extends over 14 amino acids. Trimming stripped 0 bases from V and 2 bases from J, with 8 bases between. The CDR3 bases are TGCGCCAGCAGCTTGGGGCTAGGTCAAGAGACCCAGTACTTC. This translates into CASSLGLGQETQYF.

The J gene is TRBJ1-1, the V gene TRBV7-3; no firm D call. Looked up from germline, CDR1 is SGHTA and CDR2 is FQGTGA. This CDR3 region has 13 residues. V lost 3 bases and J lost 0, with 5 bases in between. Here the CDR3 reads CASSFAMNTEAFF. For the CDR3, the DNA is TGTGCCAGCAGCTTTGCTATGAACACTGAAGCTTTCTTT. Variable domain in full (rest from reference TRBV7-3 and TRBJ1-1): GAGVSQTPSNKVTEKGKYVELRCDPISGHTALYWYRQSLGQGPEFLIYFQGTGAADDSGLPNDRFFAVRPEGSVSTLKIQRTERGDSAVYLCASSFAMNTEAFFGQGTRLTVV.

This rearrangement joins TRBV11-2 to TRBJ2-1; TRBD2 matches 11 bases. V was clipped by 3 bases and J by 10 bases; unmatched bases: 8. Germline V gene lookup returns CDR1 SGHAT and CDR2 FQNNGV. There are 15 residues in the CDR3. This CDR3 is CASSFSLAGGEEQFF. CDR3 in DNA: TGTGCCAGCAGCTTTAGCCTAGCGGGGGGTGAGGAGCAGTTCTTC. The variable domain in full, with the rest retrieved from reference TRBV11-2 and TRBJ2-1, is EAGVAQSPRYKIIEKRQSVAFWCNPISGHATLYWYQQILGQGPKLLIQFQNNGVVDDSQLPKDRFSAERLKGVDSTLKIQPAKLEDSAVYLCASSFSLAGGEEQFFGPGTRLTVL.

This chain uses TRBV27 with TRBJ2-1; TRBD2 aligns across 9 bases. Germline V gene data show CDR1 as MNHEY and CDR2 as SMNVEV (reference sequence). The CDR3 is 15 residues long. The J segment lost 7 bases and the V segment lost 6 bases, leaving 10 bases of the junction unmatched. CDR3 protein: CASRRTGLAGNEQFF. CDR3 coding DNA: TGTGCCAGCAGACGCACGGGACTAGCCGGGAATGAGCAGTTCTTC.